The 27 T cell receptor beta chains listed next were all sequenced from one sample in a study of T cells in severe cutaneous drug reactions. TCR subtype-specific primers in iRepertoire multiplex PCR prepared libraries for bulk and single-cell sequencing. TCRdb re-called the multiplex PCR reads and gives one entry per CDR3 protein, without DNA. This table lists more than 6,500 distinct CDR3 sequences. Sequenced patients had Stevens-Johnson syndrome or toxic epidermal necrolysis caused by carbamazepine. The sample comprised cells from a skin blister. These receptors all come from a human donor with toxic epidermal necrolysis, a severe cutaneous drug reaction.

The chain carries TRBV27 and TRBJ2-7. The V gene's germline CDR1 is MNHEY and CDR2 SMNVEV (reference sequence). This CDR3 has 12 residues. The CDR3 is CASSRPPYEQYF.

The chain recombines TRBV4-1 with TRBJ1-1; TCRdb outputs TRBD1, but without DNA this stays unchecked. This CDR3 is 14 amino acids long. Germline-derived CDR1 and CDR2 are MGHRA and YSYEKL. This chain's CDR3 is CASREEQGATEAFF.

The chain has TRBV7-9 and TRBJ2-5; TCRdb reports TRBD2, a call that lacks DNA to check it against. The CDR3 has 15 residues. CDR1 is SEHNR and CDR2 is FQNEAQ in the germline V gene (reference sequence). Here the CDR3 reads CASSSELVDQETQYF.

The CDR3 region is CASSYTRDTQYF. The rearrangement uses TRBV12-3 or TRBV12-4 and TRBJ2-3. The CDR3 is 12 amino acids.

The chain links TRBV15 to TRBJ2-7; no DNA is available, so the TRBD2 call from TCRdb remains unchecked. This CDR3 contains 15 residues. Germline CDR1 LNHNV, CDR2 YYDKDF (reference sequence). The CDR3 loop is CATSREGASSYEQYF.

CDR3: CASSYYEATEADTQYF. The J gene is TRBJ2-3, the V gene TRBV6-5; TCRdb indicates TRBD2, and absent DNA this call remains unverified. The CDR3 runs 16 residues. Germline assignment: CDR1 MNHEY and CDR2 SVGAGI.

The gene calls are TRBV20-1 and TRBJ1-1; TCRdb calls TRBD1, which cannot be checked without DNA. In germline, CDR1 is DFQATT, CDR2 SNEGSKA (reference sequence). The CDR3 runs to 15 residues. CDR3 in amino acids: CSARDRRDAYTEAFF.

J is TRBJ2-1 and V is TRBV5-8; checking the TCRdb D call of TRBD2 is not possible without DNA. Germline V gene lookup returns CDR1 SGHTS and CDR2 YDEGEE. CDR3 length: 12 amino acids. The CDR3 region is CASSRTSNEQFF.

V usage is TRBV20-1 and J usage is TRBJ2-7; TCRdb reports TRBD1, a call that lacks DNA to check it against. This CDR3 spans 15 amino acids. Germline assignment: CDR1 DFQATT and CDR2 SNEGSKA (reference sequence). The CDR3 spells CSATPRDRSSYEQYF.

The CDR3 loop is CASSGGWGYTF. The V call is TRBV27, the J call TRBJ1-2; TCRdb calls TRBD1, which cannot be checked without DNA. Germline V gives CDR1 MNHEY, CDR2 SMNVEV (reference sequence). The CDR3 consists of 11 residues.

The chain is built from TRBV9 and TRBJ2-1; TCRdb proposes TRBD1, but this gene call is untestable without DNA. The germline V gene has CDR1 SGDLS and CDR2 YYNGEE. The CDR3 is 13 amino acids. CDR3 loop: CASSLGPNNEQFF. Full variable domain (outside the CDR3, taken from reference TRBV9 and TRBJ2-1): DSGVTQTPKHLITATGQRVTLRCSPRSGDLSVYWYQQSLDQGLQFLIQYYNGEERAKGNILERFSAQQFPDLHSELNLSSLELGDSALYFCASSLGPNNEQFFGPGTRLTVL.

The V and J genes are TRBV15 and TRBJ2-1; TCRdb outputs TRBD1, but without DNA this stays unchecked. Germline CDR1 reads LNHNV; CDR2 reads YYDKDF (reference sequence). The CDR3 is 17 residues long. CDR3 loop: CATSRGGDLRSYNEQFF.

The chain combines TRBV2 with TRBJ2-1; TCRdb's D gene call, TRBD2, goes unchecked for lack of DNA. The CDR3 covers 11 residues. Germline values: CDR1 SNHLY, CDR2 FYNNEI. This CDR3 is CASSLSGPPFF.

This clonotype ranks as medium-sized in terms of frequency. The V gene is TRBV7-8, the J gene TRBJ2-3; no DNA is available, so the TRBD2 call from TCRdb remains unchecked. The length of the CDR3 is 13 residues. The germline gives CDR1 SGHVS, CDR2 FQNEAQ. CDR3 loop: CASSPRFTDTQYF.

J is TRBJ1-1 and V is TRBV24-1; the D gene TCRdb calls, TRBD1, cannot be checked with no DNA. The germline gives CDR1 KGHDR, CDR2 SFDVKD. The CDR3 is made up of 13 amino acids. The CDR3 region is CATSEPGTSEAFF.

By frequency, this clonotype registers medium-sized. The V call is TRBV6-5, the J call TRBJ1-2. This CDR3 comprises 13 residues. Germline V gene data show CDR1 as MNHEY and CDR2 as SVGAGI. CDR3 region: CASSSGRLGGYTF.

This clonotype registers medium-sized (0.01 to 0.1%) by frequency. This chain uses TRBV7-6 with TRBJ2-3; TCRdb gives TRBD1 as the D gene, but with no DNA this cannot be confirmed. Germline lookup yields CDR1 SGHVS and CDR2 FNYEAQ. This CDR3 has 15 amino acids. The CDR3 protein is CASSLGAGEADTQYF.

The chain employs TRBV7-8 and TRBJ1-1; lacking DNA, the TRBD1 call made by TCRdb goes unchecked. Germline V gene sequence: CDR1 SGHVS, CDR2 FQNEAQ. The CDR3 spans 12 residues. CDR3 residues: CASSFGGSEAFF.

The rearrangement links TRBV11-2 to TRBJ1-2. The CDR3 has 16 residues. CDR1 and CDR2 (germline): SGHAT, FQNNGV. The CDR3 loop reads CASSLGGDSPGMRYTF.

This clonotype is called medium-sized based on its frequency. V and J are TRBV6-5 and TRBJ2-2; TCRdb reports TRBD2, a call that lacks DNA to check it against. This CDR3 region has 18 residues. From germline, CDR1 is MNHEY and CDR2 SVGAGI. The CDR3 reads CASSSLVWGRISTGELFF.

V gene TRBV28 combines with J gene TRBJ2-1. This CDR3 has 14 residues. Germline V lookup: CDR1 MDHEN, CDR2 SYDVKM. This CDR3 reads CASSLQLAYNEQFF.

J is TRBJ2-3 and V is TRBV6-5. The CDR3 runs 14 residues. Germline V gene sequence: CDR1 MNHEY, CDR2 SVGAGI. The CDR3 here is CASSYDQYTDTQYF.

V is TRBV12-3 or TRBV12-4 and J is TRBJ1-2. The CDR3 length is 15 residues. CDR3 sequence: CASRKSLGRIYGYTF.

This clonotype ranks as medium-sized in terms of frequency. This chain connects TRBV6-1 to TRBJ2-7; TCRdb proposes TRBD2, but this gene call is untestable without DNA. Per the germline V gene, CDR1 is MNHNS and CDR2 is SASEGT. The CDR3 loop spans 16 amino acids. CDR3: CASSETAGGPPDEQYF.

The chain links TRBV20-1 to TRBJ2-5; TCRdb reports TRBD2, a call that lacks DNA to check it against. Germline-derived CDR1 and CDR2 are DFQATT and SNEGSKA (reference sequence). The CDR3 runs 16 residues. CDR3 sequence: CSARDHRLAAPETQYF.

This sequence joins TRBV5-8 and TRBJ1-2; the D gene TCRdb calls, TRBD1, cannot be checked with no DNA. The V gene's germline CDR1 is SGHTS and CDR2 YDEGEE. There are 17 residues in the CDR3. The CDR3 loop is CASSSPWDRTSNYGYTF.

The V gene is TRBV29-1, the J gene TRBJ1-1; the D call from TCRdb, TRBD1, cannot be confirmed without DNA. This CDR3 is 15 amino acids long. Germline V gives CDR1 SQVTM, CDR2 ANQGSEA. CDR3 amino acids: CSVNRDNAPNTEAFF.